This T cell receptor (gamma chain) came from a study of Vδ1+ human thymocytes. Extracted RNA was reverse transcribed into cDNA. Pooled V-gene forward primers with one constant-region reverse primer generated the CDR3 amplicons by multiplex PCR. TCRdb reprocessed the multiplex PCR reads using CATT. The sample yields 20,000 to 25,000 gamma-chain clones, around 13% seen once. Germline assignment: CDR1 EGSTGY and CDR2 YDSYTSSV. CDR3 length: 14 amino acids. Trimming took 6 bases from V and 8 from J; bases not matched to a gene: 16. Study-level results: Thymic TRG and TRD repertoires appeared highly polyclonal. Donors shared many TRG clonotypes but few TRD clonotypes.

In the case of this clone: Antigen specificity is unknown.

This receptor was taken from a child younger than two who had congenital heart surgery. The specimen sequenced was Vdelta1+ gamma-delta thymocytes from the thymus. This sample's subset: FACS-sorted CD3+ TCRalphabeta- TCRVdelta1+ TCRVdelta2- thymocytes. The V call is TRGV4, the J call TRGJ1 or TRGJ2. The CDR3 here is CATWNQWSVDKKLF. The CDR3 DNA reads as TGTGCCACCTGGAACCAATGGAGTGTGGATAAGAAACTCTTT.